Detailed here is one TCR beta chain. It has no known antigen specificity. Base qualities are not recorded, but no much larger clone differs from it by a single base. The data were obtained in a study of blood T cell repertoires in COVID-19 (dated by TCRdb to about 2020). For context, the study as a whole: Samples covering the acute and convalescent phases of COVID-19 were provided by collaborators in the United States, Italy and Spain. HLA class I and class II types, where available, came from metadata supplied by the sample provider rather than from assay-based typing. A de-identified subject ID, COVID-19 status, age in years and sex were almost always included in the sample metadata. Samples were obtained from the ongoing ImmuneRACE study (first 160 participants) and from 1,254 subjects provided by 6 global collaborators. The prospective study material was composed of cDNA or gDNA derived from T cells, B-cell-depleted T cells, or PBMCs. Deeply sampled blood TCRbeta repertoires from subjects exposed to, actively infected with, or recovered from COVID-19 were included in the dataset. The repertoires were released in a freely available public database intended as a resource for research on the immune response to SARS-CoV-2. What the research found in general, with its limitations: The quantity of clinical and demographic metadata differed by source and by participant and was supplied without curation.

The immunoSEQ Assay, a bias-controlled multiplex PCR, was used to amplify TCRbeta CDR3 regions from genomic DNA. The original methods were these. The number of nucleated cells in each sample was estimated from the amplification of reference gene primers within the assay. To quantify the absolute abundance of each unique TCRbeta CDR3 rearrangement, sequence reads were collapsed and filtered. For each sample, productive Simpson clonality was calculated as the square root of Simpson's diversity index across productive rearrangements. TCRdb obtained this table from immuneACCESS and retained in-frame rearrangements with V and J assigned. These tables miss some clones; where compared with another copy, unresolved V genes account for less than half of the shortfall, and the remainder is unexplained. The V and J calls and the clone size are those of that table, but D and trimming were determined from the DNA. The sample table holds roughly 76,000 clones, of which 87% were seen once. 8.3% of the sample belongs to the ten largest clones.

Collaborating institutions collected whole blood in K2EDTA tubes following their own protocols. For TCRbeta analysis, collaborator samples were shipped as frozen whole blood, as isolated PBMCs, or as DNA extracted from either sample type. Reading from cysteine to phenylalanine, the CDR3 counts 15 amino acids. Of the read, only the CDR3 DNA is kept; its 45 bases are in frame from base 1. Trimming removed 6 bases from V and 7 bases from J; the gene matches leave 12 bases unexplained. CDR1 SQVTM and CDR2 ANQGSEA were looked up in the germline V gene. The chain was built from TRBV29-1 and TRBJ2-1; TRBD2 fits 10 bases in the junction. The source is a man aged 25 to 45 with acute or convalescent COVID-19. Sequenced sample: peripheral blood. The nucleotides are TGCAGCGTGGACAGATCTAGCGGGAGAGTTAATGAGCAGTTCTTC. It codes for CSVDRSSGRVNEQFF.